The 4 T cell receptor beta chains below all came from one sample that was sequenced in a study of early T cells in non-severe SARS-CoV-2 infection. From the 5' RACE reads, TCRdb called clonotypes with MiXCR, one entry per CDR3 protein. The repertoire has about 71,000 distinct CDR3 sequences, roughly 13% of them found once; the top ten carry around 15%. Sample: whole blood. Receptors were obtained from an adult who was a healthcare worker with PCR-confirmed SARS-CoV-2 infection or an uninfected control (not recorded which).

This sequence joins TRBV6-2 or TRBV6-3 and TRBJ1-2, with 9 bases lining up with TRBD1. The V segment lost 6 bases and the J segment 13 bases; nucleotides outside the gene matches: 6. The germline gives CDR1 MNHEY, CDR2 SVGEGT. CDR3 length: 11 amino acids. The CDR3: CASRHPGQGTF. The CDR3 DNA reads as TGTGCCAGCAGGCATCCGGGACAGGGCACCTTC.

The DNA of the CDR3 is TGTGCCAGCAGCTCCGGGTACAGGGTGGACGAGACCCAGTACTTC. It specifies CASSSGYRVDETQYF. The chain recombines TRBV7-2 with TRBJ2-5; TRBD1 might be the D (6 bases). CDR1 is SGHTA, CDR2 FQGNSA, per germline. Trimming pared 4 bases from V and 5 bases from J, leaving 17 bases between. The CDR3 has 15 residues.

Ten or more counts support this clonotype. The gene calls are TRBV12-3 or TRBV12-4 and TRBJ2-7; 11 nucleotides match TRBD1. CDR3 length equals 13 residues. J was trimmed by 4 bases and V by 8 bases; bases with no gene match: 4. The DNA for the CDR3 is TGTGCCAGCCACCGGGACAGGGGGTACGAGCAGTACTTC. Protein: CASHRDRGYEQYF.

The rearrangement links TRBV2 to TRBJ2-7, with 11 bases that match TRBD1. The CDR3 totals 16 residues. The germline gives CDR1 SNHLY, CDR2 FYNNEI. The J segment lost 2 bases and the V segment lost 10 bases, leaving 13 bases of the junction unmatched. CDR3 in amino acids: CAIKDRGPLSTYEQYF. CDR3 in DNA: TGTGCCATTAAGGACAGGGGGCCTCTCAGCACCTACGAGCAGTACTTC.